One T cell receptor beta chain is described in this entry. The antigen is not known. This sample is drawn from a study of shared clonotypes between healthy human individuals. This CDR3 has 11 amino acids. Germline assignment: CDR1 DFQATT and CDR2 SNEGSKA (reference sequence). Trimming cost V 5 bases and J 3 bases, with 5 bases left between them. This table comes from immunoSEQ multiplex PCR, and its TCRdb copy is limited to in-frame clones, with some not included. This table holds 550,000 to 700,000 clones, around four fifths found once. Study-wide results and caveats: The naive CD4 repertoires of several donors were compared, and around 5.1% of clonotypes were shared. Large depth notwithstanding, sorted-subset sequencing proved incomplete by rarefaction. The study found lower generation probabilities in non-shared clonotypes than in those shared by all four donors.

The chain carries TRBV20-1 and TRBJ1-3; D not certain. The receptor was isolated from a woman in her 30s in good health. Sequenced input: memory CD4+ T cells sorted from blood. As for subset: CD45RA-negative fraction. The CDR3 loop reads CSAGNGNTIYF. The CDR3 nucleotides read TGCAGTGCTGGGAATGGAAACACCATATATTTT.